This TCR beta chain was found in a study of glioma-infiltrating T cells after dendritic cell vaccination (dated by TCRdb to the mid-2010s). The study in broad terms: A cohort of 15 or so glioblastoma patients from Phase I and II dendritic cell vaccination trials was included, of whom 9 were newly diagnosed and 6 had recurrent disease. Autologous tumor lysate-pulsed dendritic cell vaccination was administered to the patients between about 2002 and 2013. TCR sequencing metrics, including TIL content and tumor-blood repertoire overlap, were correlated with survival after dendritic cell vaccination. In glioblastoma patients vaccinated with dendritic cells, deep sequencing of TCR beta CDR3 regions served to measure tumor-infiltrating lymphocyte content and to compare repertoires between tumor and blood. The vaccine was prepared from monocyte-derived dendritic cells that were cultured for approximately seven days with IL-4 and GM-CSF and then pulsed overnight with autologous tumor lysate. Patients received three intradermal dendritic cell vaccine injections at biweekly intervals in the arm below the axilla. Results and caveats for the whole study, not just this receptor: No direct relationship between TCR clonality and survival was found, suggesting that a diverse polyclonal response may matter. After dendritic cell vaccination, a higher estimated pretreatment TIL content predicted longer time to progression and longer overall survival. The three-group TCR overlap response model was characterized as speculative, and prospective validation of the model was stated to be required. The cohort was small and heterogeneous, with few patients having full blood and tumor sets and even fewer initial-recurrent tumor pairs.

Patients were selected on the basis of adequate residual fresh-frozen tumor tissue and more than two years of available survival data. None of the glioblastoma patients carried an isocitrate dehydrogenase mutation, although molecular status otherwise varied. PBMC were collected before vaccination, two weeks after the third vaccination, and at tumor progression if progression occurred. The Qiagen DNeasy Blood extraction Kit was used to extract genomic DNA. In the case of this clone: Its specific antigen is unknown. Per-base quality was not reported, and no clone a single base away is much larger than it.

Using the immunoSEQ assay, TCRB CDR3 regions were amplified from around 2 micrograms of genomic DNA, or from all available DNA when less than that was on hand. For multiplex PCR, 60 forward primers for TCR V beta segments and 13 reverse primers for J beta segments were used. To estimate reads per starting template, synthetic control templates were spiked into each sample at limiting dilution. Reads of 87 bp were generated by sequencing on the Illumina HiSeq System. In the authors' own workflow: To remove PCR and sequencing errors, closely related sequences were merged with a nearest neighbor algorithm. TCR overlap was defined as the percentage of unique tumor TCR beta sequences that were also found in the peripheral blood of the same patient. Sourced from immuneACCESS, this table was stored by TCRdb with only in-frame sequences that have V and J called. A share of the clones is absent; for the studies checked, an unresolved V gene accounts for under half, and the remainder has no known explanation. V and J calls and clone size are those listed in that table; D and trimming were worked out from the DNA. The sample has about 92,000 clones on record, approximately 84% of them singletons. Around a sixth of the sample is held by the ten biggest clonotypes.

The starting material was blood, obtained before dendritic cell vaccination. The sequence came from a human donor with glioblastoma.

The CDR3 is CASSKGLAGIDEQFF. Read as DNA, the sequence is TGTGCCAGCAGCAAGGGACTAGCGGGGATAGATGAGCAGTTCTTC. The chain couples TRBV7-3 to TRBJ2-1, with 13 middle bases fitting TRBD2. Reading from cysteine to phenylalanine, the CDR3 counts 15 amino acids. CDR3 DNA only is kept here, 45 bases in frame from base 1. In the germline V gene, CDR1 corresponds to SGHTA and CDR2 to FQGTGA. Trimming accounts for 5 bases at V and 8 bases at J, while the number of junction bases matched to no gene is 6.